These 29 T cell receptor beta chains originate from one sample sequenced in a study of CD8 T cells in ankylosing spondylitis. TCRdb reanalysed the 5' RACE reads using MiXCR and keeps one entry per CDR3 protein. The data contain 250,000 to 300,000 distinct CDR3 sequences, 15% to 25% of them singletons. The specimen was blood, either unsorted or a sorted T cell fraction (not recorded which). The receptors were gathered from a male donor with ankylosing spondylitis or in good health (not recorded which).

This clonotype was observed a handful of times. The rearrangement joins TRBV28 to TRBJ2-2; D is possibly TRBD1 (5 bases). CDR1 MDHEN and CDR2 SYDVKM come from the germline V gene. The CDR3 is made up of 16 amino acids. V gave up 2 bases and J gave up 0 bases, with 10 bases separating them. CDR3 sequence (DNA): TGTGCCAGCAGTTTAGTGGCACAGGCGAACACCGGGGAGCTGTTTTTT. Its translation: CASSLVAQANTGELFF.

This clonotype was observed a few times. The gene calls are TRBV7-8 and TRBJ2-1; 14 nucleotides line up with TRBD2. After removal of 6 bases from V and 6 bases from J, the junction contained 4 bases not matched to a gene. CDR1 SGHVS and CDR2 FQNEAQ come from the germline V gene. The CDR3 contains 15 residues. The CDR3: CASRSGLAGVNEQFF. The CDR3 nucleotides read TGTGCCAGCAGGTCGGGACTAGCGGGAGTCAATGAGCAGTTCTTC.

The table lists this clonotype with a few counts. The chain links TRBV5-1 to TRBJ2-3; D possibly corresponds to TRBD2 (5 bases). Germline assignment: CDR1 SGHRS and CDR2 YFSETQ. The CDR3 runs to 13 residues. Trimming took 0 bases from V and 9 from J, leaving 11 bases between them. The DNA of the CDR3 is TGCGCCAGCAGCTTGGAAGTAGCGAGGACGCAGTATTTT. Encoded protein: CASSLEVARTQYF. The entire variable domain, with the rest obtained from reference TRBV5-1 and TRBJ2-3, is as follows: KAGVTQTPRYLIKTRGQQVTLSCSPISGHRSVSWYQQTPGQGLQFLFEYFSETQRNKGNFPGRFSGRQFSNSRSEMNVSTLELGDSALYLCASSLEVARTQYFGPGTRLTVL.

This clonotype was observed a handful of times. The V call is TRBV20-1, the J call TRBJ2-5; D possibly corresponds to TRBD2 (6 bases). Trimming removed 3 bases at V and 5 bases at J, with 13 bases between. Germline V gene lookup returns CDR1 DFQATT and CDR2 SNEGSKA (reference sequence). The CDR3 is 13 amino acids. The CDR3 region has the DNA TGCAGTGCTAGCCGCGGGGCGTGGGAGACCCAGTACTTC. Residues: CSASRGAWETQYF.

The V gene is TRBV29-1, the J gene TRBJ2-3; a possible D gene is TRBD1 (5 bases). In germline, CDR1 is SQVTM, CDR2 ANQGSEA. Trimming shortened V by 8 bases and J by 2 bases, and 8 bases separated the two germline ends. The CDR3 extends over 11 amino acids. DNA of the CDR3: TGCAGCTTTGGGGCCACAGATACGCAGTATTTT. Its translation: CSFGATDTQYF.

The DNA of the CDR3 is TGCAGCGTTGTACAGGGGAGGGGGGAGCTGTTTTTT. Translated: CSVVQGRGELFF. V and J are TRBV29-1 and TRBJ2-2, with D perhaps TRBD1 (7 bases). The CDR3 extends over 12 amino acids. V lost 4 bases, J lost 8 bases, and 11 bases lay in between. Germline V gene lookup returns CDR1 SQVTM and CDR2 ANQGSEA.

As regards this clonotype: The junction departs from the called germline gene at one end, perhaps through a read error. The chain employs TRBV3-1 and TRBJ1-6; no reliable D call. Per germline, CDR1 LGHDT and CDR2 YNNKEL (reference sequence). This CDR3 is 15 amino acids long. In nucleotides, the CDR3 is TGTCCCAGCAGCCCGGATTCCGGAGGCAATTCACCCCTCCACTTT. Amino acids: CPSSPDSGGNSPLHF. The full variable domain, with the rest looked up from reference TRBV3-1 and TRBJ1-6, is DTAVSQTPKYLVTQMGNDKSIKCEQNLGHDTMYWYKQDSKKFLKIMFSYNNKELIINETVPNRFSPKSPDKAHLNLHINSLELGDSAVYFCPSSPDSGGNSPLHFGNGTRLTVT.

This clonotype was detected many times. V gene TRBV20-1 combines with J gene TRBJ2-1, with 10 nucleotides matching TRBD2. Germline values: CDR1 DFQATT, CDR2 SNEGSKA (reference sequence). The V and J ends lost 0 bases and 5 bases, in that order; junction bases with no gene match: 1. CDR3 size: 14 residues. The CDR3 protein is CSARDGTSDNEQFF. DNA of the CDR3: TGCAGTGCTAGAGATGGGACTAGCGACAATGAGCAGTTCTTC.

The CDR3 region has the DNA TGTGCCAGCAGCAAATTGACGATTGAGCAGTTCTTC. It is translated as CASSKLTIEQFF. The chain recombines TRBV21-1 with TRBJ2-1. TRBV21-1 is deemed a pseudogene. CDR3 size: 12 residues.

This chain's CDR3 is CASSFGLAGGWETQYF. The CDR3 DNA sequence: TGTGCCAGCAGCTTCGGACTAGCGGGGGGATGGGAGACCCAGTACTTC. The chain links TRBV7-2 to TRBJ2-5; TRBD2 matches at 14 bases. The CDR3 contains 16 residues. The germline V gene has CDR1 SGHTA and CDR2 FQGNSA. V dropped 3 bases and J dropped 5; count of bases not matched to a gene: 5.

This clonotype occurred a few times. This chain joins TRBV12-3 or TRBV12-4 and TRBJ2-2; D call uncertain. This CDR3 spans 12 amino acids. Trimming removed 7 bases from V and 15 bases from J, with 18 bases in between. CDR3 bases: TGTGCCAGCATTACTGGGGTATCGGTGGTGTTTTTT. Its translation is CASITGVSVVFF.

J is TRBJ1-3 and V is TRBV7-6; D remains ambiguous. This CDR3 has 16 amino acids. CDR1 and CDR2 (germline): SGHVS, FNYEAQ. Between the trimmed V and J ends, which lost 5 bases and 1 base, there was a span of 15 bases. The CDR3 sequence is CASSPLSQTSGNTIYF. The CDR3, as DNA: TGTGCCAGCAGCCCTTTAAGCCAAACTTCTGGAAACACCATATATTTT. Complete variable domain (other parts from reference TRBV7-6 and TRBJ1-3): GAGVSQSPRYKVTKRGQDVALRCDPISGHVSLYWYRQALGQGPEFLTYFNYEAQQDKSGLPNDRFSAERPEGSISTLTIQRTEQRDSAMYRCASSPLSQTSGNTIYFGEGSWLTVV.

The chain combines TRBV5-6 with TRBJ1-1; 8 bases match TRBD1. Germline CDR1 SGHDT, CDR2 YYEEEE. Unmatched junction bases numbered 5, after V lost 6 bases and J lost 1 base. CDR3 length equals 14 residues. CDR3 sequence: CASNQGAKNTEAFF. The CDR3 region has the DNA TGTGCCAGCAACCAGGGGGCCAAGAACACTGAAGCTTTCTTT.

This chain uses TRBV12-3 or TRBV12-4 with TRBJ1-1, with 7 bases identical to TRBD1. The V gene end was trimmed by 0 bases and the J gene end by 4 bases; junction bases not matched to a gene: 2. The CDR3 length is 14 residues. CDR3 loop: CASSLATGPTEAFF. CDR3 sequence (DNA): TGTGCCAGCAGTTTAGCGACAGGGCCCACTGAAGCTTTCTTT.

The sample holds a few counts of this clonotype. This chain links TRBV20-1 with TRBJ2-7; D may correspond to TRBD1 or TRBD2 (5 bases each). CDR1 DFQATT and CDR2 SNEGSKA come from the germline V gene (reference sequence). The CDR3 runs 14 residues. V was pared by 3 bases and J by 2 bases, with 14 bases between. CDR3 in DNA: TGCAGTGCTAGCAGGGCCGCCGGGGCCTACGAGCAGTACGTC. Its protein is CSASRAAGAYEQYV.

The genes are TRBV5-1 and TRBJ2-1; D is uncertain. This CDR3 comprises 13 residues. Trimming took 0 bases from V and 10 from J, leaving 11 bases between them. CDR1 is SGHRS and CDR2 is YFSETQ in the germline V gene. The CDR3 protein is CASSLEAPWEQFF. In nucleotides, the CDR3 is TGCGCCAGCAGCTTGGAGGCGCCTTGGGAGCAGTTCTTC.

This rearrangement joins TRBV20-1 to TRBJ2-3; the match to TRBD2 covers 7 bases. This CDR3 is 14 amino acids long. The germline gives CDR1 DFQATT, CDR2 SNEGSKA (reference sequence). The junction had 2 bases not matched to a gene; V was cut back by 1 base and J by 1 base. The CDR3 sequence is CSARGLAGTDTQYF. DNA of the CDR3: TGCAGTGCTAGAGGGCTAGCGGGCACAGATACGCAGTATTTT.

This clonotype was detected a few times. The V gene is TRBV13, the J gene TRBJ2-1; D possibly corresponds to TRBD2 (6 bases). Germline-derived CDR1 and CDR2 are PRHDT and FYEKMQ (reference sequence). V was pared by 1 base and J by 5 bases, with 9 bases between. The CDR3 covers 14 residues. Written as DNA, the CDR3 is TGTGCCAGCAGCTTAGAGGGACTCGACAATGAGCAGTTCTTC. It translates to CASSLEGLDNEQFF.

The chain links TRBV29-1 to TRBJ2-5; TRBD1 or TRBD2 may be the D gene (5 bases each). V gave up 3 bases and J gave up 4 bases, with 9 bases separating them. Germline V gene lookup returns CDR1 SQVTM and CDR2 ANQGSEA. The CDR3 runs 12 residues. The CDR3 here is CSVDQGVETQYF. The CDR3 DNA reads TGCAGCGTTGATCAGGGAGTAGAGACCCAGTACTTC.

Only a few counts were recorded for this clonotype. The chain recombines TRBV10-3 with TRBJ2-2; the match to TRBD2 covers 12 bases. CDR3 length: 15 amino acids. CDR1 and CDR2 (germline): ENHRY, SYGVKD. The ends lost 4 bases at V and 3 bases at J; junction bases unmatched: 0. In DNA form, the CDR3 reads TGTGCCATCAGTGGACTAGCGGGGGACACCGGGGAGCTGTTTTTT. Its protein is CAISGLAGDTGELFF.

This sequence joins TRBV27 and TRBJ1-1; no reliable D call. Germline lookup yields CDR1 MNHEY and CDR2 SMNVEV (reference sequence). The CDR3 is 15 amino acids. The V gene lost 2 bases and the J gene lost 1 base, with 11 bases spanning the gap. For the CDR3, the DNA is TGTGCCAGCAGTTTAGGGAGCCGAGGGAACACTGAAGCTTTCTTT. It encodes CASSLGSRGNTEAFF.

V gene TRBV6-1 combines with J gene TRBJ2-7; no clear D. CDR1 and CDR2 (germline): MNHNS, SASEGT. The ends were cut back, 0 bases at V and 3 bases at J, with 18 bases in the middle. This CDR3 comprises 17 residues. CDR3 in DNA: TGTGCCAGCAGTGAAGCCCAGAAGTCGGTATATAACTACGAGCAGTACGTC. Amino acid sequence: CASSEAQKSVYNYEQYV.

This clonotype showed up many times. The V call is TRBV5-1, the J call TRBJ2-7; 7 bases fit TRBD1. The CDR3 length is 14 residues. V trimming: 3 bases; J trimming: 3 bases; junction bases outside the gene matches: 6. Germline V CDR1 and CDR2: SGHRS, YFSETQ. In DNA, the CDR3 is TGCGCCAGCAGCTCCACTACAGGGGTCTACGAGCAGTACGTC. This encodes CASSSTTGVYEQYV.

This clonotype was seen a handful of times. V usage is TRBV6-2 or TRBV6-3 and J usage is TRBJ1-5, with D perhaps TRBD1 (5 bases). Trimming removed 6 bases from V and 7 bases from J, with 19 bases in between. Germline lookup yields CDR1 MNHEY and CDR2 SVGEGT. This CDR3 spans 15 amino acids. CDR3 DNA: TGTGCCAGCAGCGCTCCGGGACTCCGGGGCCAGCCCCAGCATTTT. It yields the protein CASSAPGLRGQPQHF.

The chain combines TRBV5-1 with TRBJ1-2; 8 bases fit TRBD1. This CDR3 is 16 amino acids long. CDR1 is SGHRS, CDR2 YFSETQ, per germline. V lost 0 bases to trimming and J lost 5 bases; unmatched junction nucleotides: 9. The DNA of the CDR3 is TGCGCCAGCAGCTTGGCTCCCCGACAGGGGAGTTATGGCTACACCTTC. This sequence encodes CASSLAPRQGSYGYTF.

The rearrangement uses TRBV12-3 or TRBV12-4 and TRBJ1-1, with 7 bases lining up with TRBD1. There are 14 residues in the CDR3. The J segment lost 5 bases and the V segment lost 3 bases, leaving 6 bases of the junction unmatched. This chain's CDR3 is CASSFNRGPTEAFF. CDR3 nucleotide sequence: TGTGCCAGCAGTTTCAACAGGGGACCAACTGAAGCTTTCTTT.

The V and J genes are TRBV6-2 or TRBV6-3 and TRBJ2-3, with 13 bases aligning to TRBD2. Trimming cost V 7 bases and J 6 bases; bases outside gene matches: 7. The CDR3 length is 15 residues. Germline assignment: CDR1 MNHEY and CDR2 SVGEGT. DNA for the CDR3: TGTGCCAGCACCTACGGACTAGCGGGGGCCGATACGCAGTATTTT. It is translated as CASTYGLAGADTQYF.

CDR3 region: CAISESATSGSNIQYF. The CDR3 DNA reads TGTGCCATCAGTGAGTCGGCGACTAGCGGGAGTAACATTCAGTACTTC. This chain connects TRBV10-3 to TRBJ2-4, with 12 bases fitting TRBD2. V dropped 0 bases and J dropped 7; count of bases not matched to a gene: 4. Germline lookup yields CDR1 ENHRY and CDR2 SYGVKD. The CDR3 extends over 16 amino acids.

The V gene is TRBV28, the J gene TRBJ2-3; no clear D. The V end lost 4 bases, the J end lost 7 bases, and 12 bases lay between the germline ends. Germline CDR1 reads MDHEN; CDR2 reads SYDVKM. This CDR3 region has 13 residues. The CDR3 coding sequence is TGTGCCAGCAGTTCCAGCGAACCCAATACGCAGTATTTT. This sequence encodes CASSSSEPNTQYF.